This T cell receptor (beta chain) was retrieved from a study of cytomegalovirus exposure and HLA in healthy donors. Looked up from germline, CDR1 is LNHDA and CDR2 is SQIVND (reference sequence). The trim removed 4 bases at V and 2 bases at J, leaving 4 bases unmatched. The length of the CDR3 is 15 residues. Primers: 60 Vbeta forward and 13 Jbeta reverse. TCRdb's table, derived via immunoSEQ multiplex PCR, lists solely in-frame clones and lacks some. The table records around 100,000 clones, approximately 80% of them present only once. This TCR was recovered from a female donor in good health and CMV-seropositive. The rearrangement links TRBV19 to TRBJ1-4, with 7 nucleotides matching TRBD1. Material for sequencing was PBMCs. This CDR3 is CASSTLTGTNEKLFF. The CDR3 DNA reads TGTGCCAGTAGTACACTGACAGGGACTAATGAAAAACTGTTTTTT.